The clone carrying this T cell receptor (beta chain) was observed a handful of times. Antigen specificity is unknown. Unique molecular identifiers were attached to individual cDNA molecules during library preparation. MiXCR, run by TCRdb on the RACE reads, gives a single entry per CDR3 protein. The table records approximately 320,000 distinct CDR3 sequences, approximately 5.8% of them present only once. The entry originates in a study of human T cells and chemical hapten exposure. Whole-study context: There were weekly diphenylcyclopropenone doses to the scalp for patients throughout the roughly 24-week study. Findings and caveats of the study: TCRs exceeding a frequency of 1 in 1000 stayed unchanged under DPC sensitization. The donor cohort had alopecia, so its immune response may not match that of healthy people.

Noted time point: pre-sensitization, week 0. Specified treatment: therapeutic diphenylcyclopropenone sensitization with weekly scalp DPC. CDR3 length: 15 residues. The V and J ends lost 2 bases and 0 bases, in that order; junction bases with no gene match: 2. Germline values: CDR1 SGHNT, CDR2 YYREEE (reference sequence). Sequenced here: whole blood, sampled in connection with sensitization to the hapten diphenylcyclopropenone (DPC). The chain uses TRBV5-4 and TRBJ2-3; 8 bases are a match to TRBD2. The receptor comes from a woman aged 18-29 years with alopecia areata. Some clones in this sample may be carry-over from other donors' samples. The CDR3 DNA follows: TGTGCCAGCAGCTTCGTAGCGGGAAGCACAGATACGCAGTATTTT. Translation gives CASSFVAGSTDTQYF.